Detailed here is one T cell receptor (beta chain). The antigen it recognizes is unknown. The sample holds no much larger clone one base away, and base qualities are not on file. Receptor libraries were prepared by the immunoSEQ multiplex PCR assay. As stored in TCRdb, this immuneACCESS dataset retains in-frame rearrangements with V and J assigned. A fraction of the clones does not appear; measured against another copy, unresolved V genes explain less than half of the discrepancy, and the remainder lacks a known reason. A total of more than 14,000 clones appear in this sample, 72% of them only once. The ten largest clones capture 14% of the sample. The CDR3 covers 11 residues, taking in both the cysteine and the phenylalanine. Of all the DNA, just the CDR3 is kept, 33 bases in frame from base 1. Via the germline V gene, CDR1 is SNHLY and CDR2 FYNNEI. The germline ends are 10 bases apart after V is trimmed by 8 bases and J by 6 bases.

This specimen comes from a study of T cells after somatic rescue of genetic block (TCRdb year 2020). About the study as a whole: What the study looked at was long-term robustness, specifically in a T-cell system that came about through somatic rescue of a genetic block in T-cell development.

Material for sequencing was peripheral blood mononuclear cells (PBMCs). The rearrangement joined TRBV2 to TRBJ1-2; no D segment can be confidently identified. This sequence originates from a boy younger than 18. The nucleotides read TGTGCCAGCTCCCGACCGGATGGCTACACCTTC. Its coded protein is CASSRPDGYTF.